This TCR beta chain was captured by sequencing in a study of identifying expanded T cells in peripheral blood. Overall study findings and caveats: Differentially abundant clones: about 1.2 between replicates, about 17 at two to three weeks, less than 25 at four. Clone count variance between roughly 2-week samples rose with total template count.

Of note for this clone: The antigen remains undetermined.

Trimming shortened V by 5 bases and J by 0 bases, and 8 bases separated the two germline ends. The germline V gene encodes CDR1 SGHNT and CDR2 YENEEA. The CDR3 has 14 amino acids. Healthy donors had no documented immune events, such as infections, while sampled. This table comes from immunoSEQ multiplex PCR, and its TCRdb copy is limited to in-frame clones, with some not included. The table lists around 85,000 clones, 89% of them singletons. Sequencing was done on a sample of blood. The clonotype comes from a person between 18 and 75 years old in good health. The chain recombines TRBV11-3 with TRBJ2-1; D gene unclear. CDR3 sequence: CASSPGSSYNEQFF. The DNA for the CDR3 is TGTGCCAGCAGCCCAGGCAGCTCCTACAATGAGCAGTTCTTC.